The 25 T cell receptor beta chains presented below share a single source sample, sequenced in a study of post-analysis software for immune sequencing data. Findings of the study overall: A few TRBV segments occurring more often in patients than controls included TRBV5-6, TRBV5-1 and TRBV20-1.

Presence of unique molecular identifiers characterized the TCR beta cDNA libraries. TCRdb reprocessed the PCR reads with MiXCR, giving one entry per CDR3 protein. The table has 350,000 to 500,000 distinct CDR3 sequences, roughly 38% seen once. Their cognate antigens are unknown. The specimen sequenced was blood. The receptors come from a girl aged 2-9 years with multiple sclerosis.

The chain couples TRBV20-1 to TRBJ2-1; possible D gene TRBD1, 6 bases. Germline assignment: CDR1 DFQATT and CDR2 SNEGSKA (reference sequence). V was trimmed by 5 bases and J by 11 bases, leaving 16 bases between them. The CDR3 loop spans 12 amino acids. CDR3 protein: CSARGGRAQQFF. The CDR3 region has the DNA TGCAGTGCTCGAGGGGGACGAGCCCAGCAGTTCTTC.

V is TRBV6-6 and J is TRBJ2-4; 8 nucleotides match TRBD1. The V segment lost 0 bases and the J segment 3 bases; nucleotides outside the gene matches: 4. The length of the CDR3 is 16 residues. Germline V CDR1 and CDR2: MNHNY, SVGAGI (reference sequence). For the CDR3, the DNA is TGTGCCAGCAGTTACTCGACAGGGGTGGGCAAAAACATTCAGTACTTC. It yields the protein CASSYSTGVGKNIQYF.

This clonotype came up a few times. The chain couples TRBV29-1 to TRBJ2-7, with 7 bases fitting TRBD1. The CDR3 length is 12 residues. J lost 3 bases, V lost 1 base, and 0 bases had no gene match. The germline CDR1 and CDR2 sequences are SQVTM and ANQGSEA. CDR3 DNA sequence: TGCAGCGTTGAAGGGGACAGCTACGAGCAGTACTTC. Translation gives CSVEGDSYEQYF.

The chain carries TRBV28 and TRBJ2-1; D uncertain. The V end lost 10 bases, the J end lost 0 bases, and 13 bases lay between the germline ends. Germline V gene sequence: CDR1 MDHEN, CDR2 SYDVKM. This CDR3 contains 14 residues. The CDR3 region is CATATQSSYNEQFF. The DNA of the CDR3 is TGTGCCACCGCGACCCAAAGCTCCTACAATGAGCAGTTCTTC.

The rearrangement uses TRBV6-6 and TRBJ2-7, with TRBD1 identical over 9 bases. CDR1 is MNHNY, CDR2 SVGAGI, per germline (reference sequence). The CDR3 is 15 residues long. Trimming at V came to 6 bases and at J to 0 bases, leaving 6 bases not matched to a gene. CDR3: CASSATGGSSYEQYF. CDR3 DNA: TGTGCCAGCAGCGCCACAGGGGGCAGCTCCTACGAGCAGTACTTC.

This clonotype was counted only a few times. The J gene is TRBJ2-7, the V gene TRBV20-1, with D possibly being TRBD2 (6 bases). Germline CDR1 DFQATT, CDR2 SNEGSKA (reference sequence). Trimming stripped 2 bases from V and 1 base from J, with 12 bases between. The CDR3 contains 14 residues. DNA of the CDR3: TGCAGTGCTAGATCGGCGGGGCGATCCTACGAGCAGTACTTC. Residues: CSARSAGRSYEQYF.

The chain carries TRBV21-1 and TRBJ1-1; the table assigns TRBD1, which was not confirmed against the DNA. TRBV21-1 has pseudogene status. The CDR3 is made up of 12 amino acids. CDR3: CASSFTGQGPFF. CDR3 nucleotide sequence: TGTGCCAGCAGCTTTACAGGACAGGGTCCTTTCTTT.

The sample holds a few counts of this clonotype. V and J are TRBV4-2 and TRBJ2-4, with D perhaps matching TRBD2 (7 bases). The J call may not be correct, given that the DNA end is closer to TRBJ2-7. The CDR3 totals 14 residues. Germline V CDR1 and CDR2: LGHNA, YNFKEQ. The CDR3 nucleotides read TGTGCCAGCAACTGGGCGAGGGGGGGCTACGAGCAGTACTTC. Residues: CASNWARGGYEQYF.

V is TRBV6-2 or TRBV6-3 and J is TRBJ2-3, with 9 nucleotides matching TRBD2. V dropped 0 bases and J dropped 1; count of bases not matched to a gene: 2. CDR3 length equals 16 residues. Germline V gives CDR1 MNHEY, CDR2 SVGEGT. The CDR3 nucleotides read TGTGCCAGCAGTTACTCGCCTAGCGGGGGCACAGATACGCAGTATTTT. Protein product: CASSYSPSGGTDTQYF.

The chain is built from TRBV28 and TRBJ2-1, with D maybe TRBD2 (6 bases). This CDR3 has 18 residues. Germline CDR1 reads MDHEN; CDR2 reads SYDVKM. The ends were cut back, 3 bases at V and 5 bases at J, with 23 bases in the middle. DNA for the CDR3: TGTGCCAGCAGTTTTATTATCCGAGGACTACGACAAAACAATGAGCAGTTCTTC. Residues: CASSFIIRGLRQNNEQFF.

The genes are TRBV6-5 and TRBJ2-1, with no clear D. The V end lost 2 bases, the J end lost 7 bases, and 9 bases lay between the germline ends. Germline V gene lookup returns CDR1 MNHEY and CDR2 SVGAGI. The CDR3 loop spans 13 amino acids. For the CDR3, the DNA is TGTGCCAGCAGTTACGGTGGGGTGAATGAGCAGTTCTTC. The encoded protein is CASSYGGVNEQFF.

The rearrangement uses TRBV6-5 and TRBJ2-1, with TRBD2 identical over 7 bases. The end of the DNA fits TRBJ2-7 better, so the J call may be wrong. Germline V gene sequence: CDR1 MNHEY, CDR2 SVGAGI. The CDR3 consists of 15 residues. DNA for the CDR3: TGTGCCAGCAGTGGAGTGAGGGACTACTACAATGAGCAGTACTTC. Residues: CASSGVRDYYNEQYF.

Only one count was recorded for this clonotype. The J gene is TRBJ2-5, the V gene TRBV7-8; 11 positions match TRBD1. Trimming at V came to 9 bases and at J to 11 bases, leaving 14 bases not matched to a gene. The germline V gene has CDR1 SGHVS and CDR2 FQNEAQ. CDR3 length: 14 amino acids. Written as DNA, the CDR3 is TGTGCCAGTACCGGGACAGGGGGGTTCGATGAGCAGTACTTC. It codes for CASTGTGGFDEQYF.

This clonotype was observed a handful of times. This chain links TRBV6-5 with TRBJ2-1; 7 bases agree with TRBD1. V lost 4 bases and J lost 0; bases outside the gene matches: 6. CDR3 length: 16 amino acids. The germline V gene encodes CDR1 MNHEY and CDR2 SVGAGI. CDR3 DNA sequence: TGTGCCAGCAGTTCCACAGGGGTTAGCTCCTACAATGAGCAGTTCTTC. As protein: CASSSTGVSSYNEQFF.

V usage is TRBV6-5 and J usage is TRBJ2-1; 14 bases map to TRBD2. Germline-derived CDR1 and CDR2 are MNHEY and SVGAGI. CDR3 length: 15 amino acids. Trimming cost V 5 bases and J 5 bases; bases outside gene matches: 2. The CDR3 DNA follows: TGTGCCAGCAGTGGGGGACTAGCGGGAGACAATGAGCAGTTCTTC. Its translation is CASSGGLAGDNEQFF.

The genes are TRBV5-1 and TRBJ1-4; 8 nucleotides line up with TRBD1. In germline, CDR1 is SGHRS, CDR2 YFSETQ. CDR3 length equals 15 residues. J was trimmed by 8 bases and V by 0 bases; bases with no gene match: 6. CDR3 coding DNA: TGCGCCAGCAGCTTGGCCGGGCAGGGGGCCGAAAAACTGTTTTTT. It is translated as CASSLAGQGAEKLFF.

In this sample, this clonotype turned up a few times. V usage is TRBV6-6 and J usage is TRBJ2-7, with D perhaps being TRBD1 or TRBD2 (5 bases each). This CDR3 contains 14 residues. The V and J ends lost 6 bases and 5 bases respectively, with 17 bases between them. Germline CDR1 and CDR2: MNHNY and SVGAGI (reference sequence). Here the CDR3 DNA reads TGTGCCAGCAGCACCGGGACCACCCGGGACGAGCAGTACTTC. Its protein is CASSTGTTRDEQYF.

This chain joins TRBV28 and TRBJ2-1; 8 nucleotides agree with TRBD2. V lost 6 bases and J lost 9; bases outside the gene matches: 7. Germline V gene sequence: CDR1 MDHEN, CDR2 SYDVKM. This CDR3 comprises 13 residues. The CDR3 protein is CASRLTGGVEQFF. Here the CDR3 DNA reads TGTGCCAGCAGACTGACCGGGGGGGTTGAGCAGTTCTTC.

The rearrangement joins TRBV18 to TRBJ2-5; D is perhaps TRBD1 (5 bases). The DNA end favors TRBJ2-4, so the J call may be wrong. The CDR3 length is 15 residues. Looked up from germline, CDR1 is KGHSH and CDR2 is LQKENI. This CDR3 reads CASSPGHDGRNIQYF. CDR3 nucleotides: TGTGCCAGCTCACCAGGACACGATGGTAGAAACATTCAGTACTTC.

This rearrangement joins TRBV27 to TRBJ1-2, with TRBD1 matching 8 bases. The ends lost 10 bases at V and 10 bases at J; junction bases unmatched: 23. Germline V gene sequence: CDR1 MNHEY, CDR2 SMNVEV (reference sequence). This CDR3 contains 16 residues. The CDR3 bases are TGTGCCACCCGGACAGGGCATAGGGTCCTCCCCATCCTCTACACCTTC. It encodes CATRTGHRVLPILYTF.

The chain links TRBV28 to TRBJ2-4; a weak D match, TRBD2 (6 bases). There are 14 residues in the CDR3. The germline V gene encodes CDR1 MDHEN and CDR2 SYDVKM. The V end was cut by 2 bases, the J end by 7 bases, with 12 bases between. The CDR3 loop is CASSLEDGRNIQYF. In DNA form, the CDR3 reads TGTGCCAGCAGTTTAGAAGATGGGAGGAACATTCAGTACTTC. The full variable domain, in which reference TRBV28 and TRBJ2-4 provide the parts outside the CDR3, is DVKVTQSSRYLVKRTGEKVFLECVQDMDHENMFWYRQDPGLGLRLIYFSYDVKMKEKGDIPEGYSVSREKKERFSLILESASTNQTSMYLCASSLEDGRNIQYFGAGTRLSVL.

The V and J genes are TRBV11-2 and TRBJ2-3; possible D gene TRBD2, 6 bases. The germline V gene encodes CDR1 SGHAT and CDR2 FQNNGV. V was cut by 3 bases and J by 4 bases, with 14 bases left in between. The length of the CDR3 is 15 residues. The CDR3 region has the DNA TGTGCCAGCAGCTTTTCGCGGGTAGCGGCAGATACGCAGTATTTT. It is translated as CASSFSRVAADTQYF.

V is TRBV27 and J is TRBJ2-1, with 14 bases that match TRBD2. V dropped 5 bases and J dropped 10; count of bases not matched to a gene: 7. Germline V gene lookup returns CDR1 MNHEY and CDR2 SMNVEV (reference sequence). This CDR3 contains 15 residues. The CDR3 sequence is CASSLGTSGSGEQFF. DNA of the CDR3: TGTGCCAGCAGTCTCGGGACTAGCGGGAGTGGAGAGCAGTTCTTC.

This chain uses TRBV12-5 with TRBJ2-1, with TRBD2 as a possible D gene (5 bases). Germline CDR1 is LGHNT and CDR2 is FRNRAP. V lost 3 bases to trimming and J lost 5 bases, with 14 bases between them. The CDR3 covers 15 residues. The CDR3 DNA reads as TGTGCTAGTGGTTTTACGGGGTACCTCAACAATGAGCAGTTCTTC. This gives the protein CASGFTGYLNNEQFF.

A single count supports this clonotype. This CDR3 reads CASDPRKRSLTF. The CDR3 DNA is TGTGCCAGTGATCCTCGAAAGCGCTCGCTCACCTTC. V and J are TRBV27 and TRBJ1-2; unclear D gene. The germline CDR1 and CDR2 sequences are MNHEY and SMNVEV (reference sequence). V was trimmed by 9 bases and J by 13 bases, leaving 21 bases between them. The CDR3 has 12 amino acids.